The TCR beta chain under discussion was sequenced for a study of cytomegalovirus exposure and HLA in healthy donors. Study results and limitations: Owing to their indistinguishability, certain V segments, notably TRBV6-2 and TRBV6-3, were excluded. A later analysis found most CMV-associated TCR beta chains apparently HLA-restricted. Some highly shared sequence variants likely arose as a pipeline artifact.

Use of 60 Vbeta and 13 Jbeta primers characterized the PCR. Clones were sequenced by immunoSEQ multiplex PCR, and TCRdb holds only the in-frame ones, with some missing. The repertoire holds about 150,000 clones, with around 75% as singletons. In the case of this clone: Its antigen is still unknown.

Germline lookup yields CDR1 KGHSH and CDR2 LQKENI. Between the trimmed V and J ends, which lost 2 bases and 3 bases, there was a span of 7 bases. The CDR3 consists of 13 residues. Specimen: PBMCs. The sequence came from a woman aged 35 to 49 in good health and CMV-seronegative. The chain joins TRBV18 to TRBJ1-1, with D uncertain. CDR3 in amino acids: CASSPGGDTEAFF. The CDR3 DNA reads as TGTGCCAGCTCACCAGGCGGCGACACTGAAGCTTTCTTT.